The entry below gives a single T cell receptor (beta chain) sequence along with its context. This entry belongs to a study of blood T cell repertoires in COVID-19. Study-wide background: Acute-phase and convalescent COVID-19 samples originated in the United States, Italy and Spain. From T cells, B-cell-depleted T cells, or PBMCs came the material, which was cDNA or gDNA.

The J segment lost 7 bases and the V segment lost 0 bases, leaving 13 bases of the junction unmatched. The germline gives CDR1 KGHSH, CDR2 LQKENI. The CDR3 extends over 19 amino acids. In the authors' methods: For nucleated cells, counts were estimated from reference gene primer amplification. TCRdb's copy holds only in-frame clones and misses some; the assay was immunoSEQ multiplex PCR. The V and J calls and clone size were taken over from that table, and D and trimming were inferred from the DNA. The sample lists 180,000 or so clones; 70% to 90% were seen once. The chain recombines TRBV18 with TRBJ2-1; 12 positions match TRBD2. Sequencing used peripheral blood. The origin of this receptor is a man aged 55 to 70 with acute or convalescent COVID-19. The CDR3 sequence: CASSPPRLAGEDLMNEQFF. The CDR3 region has the DNA TGTGCCAGCTCACCACCCCGACTAGCGGGAGAGGATTTGATGAATGAGCAGTTCTTC.